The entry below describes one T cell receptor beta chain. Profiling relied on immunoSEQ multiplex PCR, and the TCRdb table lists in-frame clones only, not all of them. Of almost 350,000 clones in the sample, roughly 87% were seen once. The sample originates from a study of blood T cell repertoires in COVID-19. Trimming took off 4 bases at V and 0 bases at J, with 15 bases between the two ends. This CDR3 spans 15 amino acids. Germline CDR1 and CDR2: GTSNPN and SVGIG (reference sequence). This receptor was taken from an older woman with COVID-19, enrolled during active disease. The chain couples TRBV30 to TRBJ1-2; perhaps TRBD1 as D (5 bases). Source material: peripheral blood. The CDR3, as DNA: TGTGCCTGGACCACAGACAGACACACTAACTATGGCTACACCTTC. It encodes CAWTTDRHTNYGYTF.